These 30 T cell receptor beta chains were all obtained from the same sample, sequenced in a study of cytotoxic CD8 clonotypes in ibrutinib-treated CLL (dated by TCRdb to the early 2020s). Taken with the paper, the label for time point translates to: approximately twelve months on ibrutinib. The library was generated by the immunoSEQ multiplex PCR assay. TCRdb stores this immuneACCESS table with in-frame sequences only. Part of the clones is absent; in the studies checked, under half of the shortfall reflects unresolved V genes, and no reason is known for the rest. This sample has 50,000 to 75,000 clones in its table, and less than 75% of those were observed once. Around two fifths of the sample rests with the top ten. Specimen: PBMCs, collected after 12 months of ibrutinib treatment. These receptors came from a human donor with chronic lymphocytic leukemia.

The chain is built from TRBV4-1 and TRBJ2-3, with TRBD2 as a possible D gene (6 bases). Germline V gene sequence: CDR1 MGHRA, CDR2 YSYEKL. The ends were cut back, 0 bases at V and 4 bases at J, with 17 bases in the middle. This CDR3 contains 17 residues. CDR3 DNA: TGCGCCAGCAGCCAAGAGGGGAACCGGGAGAATTCAGATACGCAGTATTTT. It translates to CASSQEGNRENSDTQYF.

This chain links TRBV5-1 with TRBJ1-1; D is uncertain. The CDR3 loop spans 13 amino acids. Germline-derived CDR1 and CDR2 are SGHRS and YFSETQ. V dropped 4 bases and J dropped 2 bases, with 9 bases sitting between them. The CDR3 here is CASSPYRNTEAFF. In DNA, the CDR3 is TGCGCCAGCAGCCCTTACAGAAACACTGAAGCTTTCTTT.

The chain has TRBV25-1 and TRBJ1-2; D unresolved. The CDR3 is made up of 14 amino acids. Trimming cost V 0 bases and J 5 bases, with 10 bases left between them. Germline loops: CDR1 MGHDK, CDR2 SYGVNS. The DNA for the CDR3 is TGTGCCAGCAGTGAATATGACGGAGCGTATGGCTACACCTTC. This sequence encodes CASSEYDGAYGYTF.

The gene calls are TRBV7-3 and TRBJ2-7; the D gene is possibly TRBD1 (6 bases). The CDR3 has 13 amino acids. V dropped 3 bases and J dropped 6 bases, with 12 bases sitting between them. Germline-derived CDR1 and CDR2 are SGHTA and FQGTGA. The CDR3 protein is CASSFAQGSEQYF. The CDR3 DNA reads TGTGCCAGCAGCTTCGCACAGGGATCCGAGCAGTACTTC.

This rearrangement joins TRBV9 to TRBJ2-1; 9 bases are a match to TRBD2. This CDR3 spans 14 amino acids. The junction had 9 bases not matched to a gene; V was cut back by 0 bases and J by 14 bases. The germline gives CDR1 SGDLS, CDR2 YYNGEE. CDR3 sequence reads: CASSVAMGGTSKFF. The CDR3 nucleotides read TGTGCCAGCAGCGTAGCGATGGGGGGGACTAGCAAGTTCTTC.

Only a few counts were recorded for this clone. The genes are TRBV11-2 and TRBJ2-1; 9 nucleotides line up with TRBD2. The CDR3 is 16 residues long. The trim removed 5 bases at V and 7 bases at J, leaving 12 bases unmatched. CDR1 and CDR2 (germline): SGHAT, FQNNGV. The CDR3 DNA sequence: TGTGCCAGCAGCCGTACTAGCGGGCCTCCGGGGAATGAGCAGTTCTTC. Translated, it gives CASSRTSGPPGNEQFF.

In DNA, the CDR3 is TGTGCCAGCAGCGCGAGCGGGAGCATCCACAATGAGCAGTTCTTC. It specifies CASSASGSIHNEQFF. This sequence joins TRBV9 and TRBJ2-1; 8 nucleotides match TRBD2. Germline V CDR1 and CDR2: SGDLS, YYNGEE. The CDR3 spans 15 residues. The V gene end was trimmed by 3 bases and the J gene end by 5 bases; junction bases not matched to a gene: 7.

The J gene is TRBJ2-3, the V gene TRBV2, with D uncertain. V lost 3 bases and J 1 base, leaving 14 bases between the germline ends. CDR1 and CDR2 from the germline V gene are SNHLY and FYNNEI. The CDR3 is 16 amino acids. Here the CDR3 reads CASSEGGSPGTDTQYF. In DNA form, the CDR3 reads TGTGCCAGCAGTGAGGGTGGCAGTCCCGGCACAGATACGCAGTATTTT.

A few counts support this clone. The chain uses TRBV28 and TRBJ2-2; TRBD2 is a possible D gene (6 bases). The CDR3 length is 15 residues. The germline gives CDR1 MDHEN, CDR2 SYDVKM. The V end lost 2 bases, the J end lost 0 bases, and 7 bases lay between the germline ends. The CDR3 nucleotides are TGTGCCAGCAGTTTACTAGCGACGAACACCGGGGAGCTGTTTTTT. The encoded protein is CASSLLATNTGELFF.

The chain joins TRBV25-1 to TRBJ2-4; 10 positions match TRBD2. The CDR3 length is 16 residues. Germline V lookup: CDR1 MGHDK, CDR2 SYGVNS. V was clipped by 1 base and J by 5 bases; unmatched bases: 5. The CDR3: CASSEFVAGGQNIQYF. The CDR3 DNA reads TGTGCCAGCAGTGAATTTGTAGCGGGAGGTCAAAACATTCAGTACTTC.

The chain has TRBV9 and TRBJ2-1, with 14 bases that match TRBD2. Germline CDR1 is SGDLS and CDR2 is YYNGEE. The CDR3 is 14 amino acids. Trimming took 3 bases from V and 9 from J; bases not matched to a gene: 2. The CDR3 loop is CASSGGLAGAEQFF. CDR3 nucleotides: TGTGCCAGCAGCGGGGGACTAGCGGGAGCTGAGCAGTTCTTC. The full variable domain, in which reference TRBV9 and TRBJ2-1 provide the parts outside the CDR3, is DSGVTQTPKHLITATGQRVTLRCSPRSGDLSVYWYQQSLDQGLQFLIQYYNGEERAKGNILERFSAQQFPDLHSELNLSSLELGDSALYFCASSGGLAGAEQFFGPGTRLTVL.

V usage is TRBV5-1 and J usage is TRBJ2-7; tentatively, D is TRBD1 (6 bases). This CDR3 is built from 15 residues. Trimming left V 6 bases short and J 7 bases short, with 23 bases between. Germline CDR1 is SGHRS and CDR2 is YFSETQ. CDR3 sequence: CASTVKLGGDGEQYF. In DNA, the CDR3 is TGCGCCAGCACCGTTAAATTAGGGGGAGACGGTGAGCAGTACTTC.

The rearrangement joins TRBV29-1 to TRBJ2-7, with 7 positions matching TRBD2. The V gene's germline CDR1 is SQVTM and CDR2 ANQGSEA. J gave up 0 bases and V 6 bases, and 11 bases lay outside the gene matches. This CDR3 spans 15 amino acids. The CDR3 reads CSVRYLTSSSYEQYF. CDR3 nucleotide sequence: TGCAGCGTCCGATATTTGACTAGCAGCTCCTACGAGCAGTACTTC.

V usage is TRBV5-4 and J usage is TRBJ1-3; D unclear. The CDR3 runs to 15 residues. V lost 0 bases, J lost 2 bases, and 9 bases lay in between. Germline V lookup: CDR1 SGHNT, CDR2 YYREEE (reference sequence). Here the CDR3 DNA reads TGTGCCAGCAGCTTGGCTTCGGTACCTGGAAACACCATATATTTT. It codes for CASSLASVPGNTIYF.

The chain carries TRBV5-6 and TRBJ2-1; D is uncertain. V was pared by 0 bases and J by 10 bases, with 8 bases between. The CDR3 covers 12 residues. Per germline, CDR1 SGHDT and CDR2 YYEEEE. The CDR3 loop reads CASSLAGAEQFF. DNA for the CDR3: TGTGCCAGCAGCTTGGCCGGAGCGGAGCAGTTCTTC.

At least ten counts were recorded for this clone. The gene calls are TRBV5-1 and TRBJ2-5; D is perhaps TRBD1 (5 bases). This CDR3 comprises 14 residues. The V gene's germline CDR1 is SGHRS and CDR2 YFSETQ. With 0 bases removed from V and 5 bases from J, the gap between germline ends came to 11 bases. The CDR3 nucleotides are TGCGCCAGCAGCTTGGTCCAGGGAAGTGAGACCCAGTACTTC. This translates into CASSLVQGSETQYF.

CDR3 in DNA: TGCGCCAGCAGCTTGGATACAGGATCCTACAATGAGCAGTTCTTC. Protein sequence: CASSLDTGSYNEQFF. The V call is TRBV5-1, the J call TRBJ2-1; D possibly corresponds to TRBD1 (5 bases). Trimming took off 0 bases at V and 1 base at J, with 8 bases between the two ends. CDR1 SGHRS and CDR2 YFSETQ come from the germline V gene. This CDR3 is built from 15 residues.

The V gene is TRBV30, the J gene TRBJ2-7; D might be TRBD1 (6 bases). This CDR3 is 12 amino acids long. CDR1 is GTSNPN and CDR2 is SVGIG in the germline V gene (reference sequence). V was cut by 7 bases and J by 7 bases, with 17 bases left in between. In DNA form, the CDR3 reads TGTGCCTCCAGGGGAGTATCTTGGGAGCAGTACTTC. Residues: CASRGVSWEQYF.

A single count supports this clone. The J gene is TRBJ2-5, the V gene TRBV4-3, with D possibly being TRBD2 (5 bases). The V gene's germline CDR1 is LGHNA and CDR2 YSLEER. V lost 0 bases and J 7 bases, leaving 18 bases between the germline ends. CDR3 length: 16 residues. Here the CDR3 DNA reads TGCGCCAGCAGCCAAGATTTGGCAACCGCCCGGGGGACCCAGTACTTC. This sequence encodes CASSQDLATARGTQYF.

The chain employs TRBV2 and TRBJ1-4, with a weak D call TRBD1 (6 bases). Between the trimmed V and J ends, which lost 1 base and 4 bases, there was a span of 16 bases. CDR1 and CDR2 (germline): SNHLY, FYNNEI. The CDR3 has 17 residues. CDR3 in amino acids: CASSEVEGGRINEKLFF. The CDR3 DNA follows: TGTGCCAGCAGTGAAGTTGAGGGGGGGCGGATTAATGAAAAACTGTTTTTT.

This chain uses TRBV11-2 with TRBJ1-4, with a tentative D call TRBD1 (5 bases). V was cut by 5 bases and J by 7 bases, with 17 bases left in between. The germline CDR1 and CDR2 sequences are SGHAT and FQNNGV. This CDR3 comprises 15 residues. DNA for the CDR3: TGTGCCAGCAGCCTAGGGATGGGGGGTGGTGAAAAACTGTTTTTT. Translated: CASSLGMGGGEKLFF.

The V and J genes are TRBV4-1 and TRBJ2-3, with TRBD1 matching 8 bases. CDR3 size: 15 residues. Looked up from germline, CDR1 is MGHRA and CDR2 is YSYEKL. V was pared by 8 bases and J by 1 base, with 8 bases of the junction left unmatched. CDR3: CASDTPGQGTDTQYF. The CDR3 DNA reads as TGCGCCAGCGATACCCCGGGACAGGGCACAGATACGCAGTATTTT.

The chain uses TRBV6-1 and TRBJ1-5, with D possibly matching TRBD1 (5 bases). The V and J ends lost 4 bases and 2 bases respectively, with 12 bases between them. This CDR3 spans 15 amino acids. Germline CDR1 MNHNS, CDR2 SASEGT. DNA for the CDR3: TGTGCCAGCAGTGTAGCGGGGGGAGGCAATCAGCCCCAGCATTTT. This gives the protein CASSVAGGGNQPQHF.

V is TRBV7-2 and J is TRBJ2-7; 12 bases map to TRBD2. The junction had 12 bases not matched to a gene; V was cut back by 1 base and J by 5 bases. The CDR3 loop spans 18 amino acids. CDR1 and CDR2 (germline): SGHTA, FQGNSA. The DNA for the CDR3 is TGTGCCAGCAGCTTAGGACTAGCGGGAGACTCTATTCCCCACGAGCAGTACTTC. Translating gives CASSLGLAGDSIPHEQYF. The full variable domain, in which reference TRBV7-2 and TRBJ2-7 provide the parts outside the CDR3, is GAGVSQSPSNKVTEKGKDVELRCDPISGHTALYWYRQSLGQGLEFLIYFQGNSAPDKSGLPSDRFSAERTGGSVSTLTIQRTQQEDSAVYLCASSLGLAGDSIPHEQYFGPGTRLTVT.

This clone was recorded only once. CDR3 sequence: CASSLGTGRLNTEAFF. CDR3 in DNA: TGTGCCAGCAGCTTAGGGACAGGCAGACTGAACACTGAAGCTTTCTTT. This chain uses TRBV7-8 with TRBJ1-1; 7 bases align to TRBD1. CDR1 is SGHVS, CDR2 FQNEAQ, per germline. The J segment lost 0 bases and the V segment lost 1 base, leaving 5 bases of the junction unmatched. This CDR3 has 16 amino acids.

The chain is built from TRBV30 and TRBJ1-4; D is perhaps TRBD1 (5 bases). CDR3 length: 14 amino acids. V dropped 0 bases and J dropped 8 bases, with 13 bases sitting between them. Germline values: CDR1 GTSNPN, CDR2 SVGIG (reference sequence). The CDR3 coding sequence is TGTGCCTGGAGTGTGGGGGGAGTCGAAGAAAAACTGTTTTTT. Residues: CAWSVGGVEEKLFF.

The chain is built from TRBV2 and TRBJ1-1, with TRBD1 matching over 7 bases. The CDR3 runs to 13 residues. Trimming took 6 bases from V and 2 from J; bases not matched to a gene: 3. Germline V gene data show CDR1 as SNHLY and CDR2 as FYNNEI. The CDR3: CASRGDRNTEAFF. The CDR3 nucleotides are TGTGCCAGCAGAGGGGACAGAAACACTGAAGCTTTCTTT.

The V call is TRBV11-1, the J call TRBJ2-5; the D gene is possibly TRBD2 (5 bases). Germline V gene data show CDR1 as SGHAT and CDR2 as FQDESV (reference sequence). This CDR3 spans 14 amino acids. The V end lost 2 bases, the J end lost 9 bases, and 16 bases lay between the germline ends. The CDR3 region has the DNA TGTGCCAGCAGCTTATCCCAACCCCCGGAGGCCCAGTACTTC. Translating it yields CASSLSQPPEAQYF.

This clone was detected a few times. The DNA of the CDR3 is TGTGCCAGCAGTTACTCCCCGGGACAGGGGAACACTGAAGCTTTCTTT. Protein sequence: CASSYSPGQGNTEAFF. The chain carries TRBV6-5 and TRBJ1-1; 9 bases map to TRBD1. V lost 0 bases, J lost 1 base, and 3 bases stayed unmatched. The V gene's germline CDR1 is MNHEY and CDR2 SVGAGI. The CDR3 is 16 amino acids.

This clone showed up just a few times. The gene calls are TRBV27 and TRBJ2-7; 10 bases are a match to TRBD2. The junction had 5 bases not matched to a gene; V was cut back by 5 bases and J by 1 base. The CDR3 is made up of 15 amino acids. From germline, CDR1 is MNHEY and CDR2 SMNVEV (reference sequence). Here the CDR3 reads CASSALAGASYEQYF. The CDR3 DNA sequence: TGTGCCAGCAGTGCCCTAGCGGGAGCGTCCTACGAGCAGTACTTC.